The 17 T cell receptor beta chains below all came from one sample that was sequenced in a study of T-cell memory formation after mild COVID-19. TCRdb independently ran MiXCR on the 5' RACE reads; one entry per CDR3 protein. The table has more than 150,000 distinct CDR3 sequences, less than 20% seen once. Input material: PBMCs or a T cell subset sorted from them (not recorded which). These receptors originate from a man aged 18 to 30 who had mild COVID-19 (a few samples of this study predate the infection). Cell type and time point are not known.

V is TRBV12-3 or TRBV12-4 and J is TRBJ2-3; D is perhaps TRBD2 (6 bases). This CDR3 has 14 amino acids. Between the trimmed V and J ends, which lost 7 bases and 2 bases, there was a span of 13 bases. Here the CDR3 reads CASITSGVTDTQYF. The CDR3 DNA is TGTGCCAGCATCACCTCGGGGGTCACAGATACGCAGTATTTT.

In this sample, this clonotype turned up a few times. The CDR3 bases are TGTGCCATCAGTGGGGGGACAGGGAACAATAATTCACCCCTCCACTTT. This encodes CAISGGTGNNNSPLHF. The chain is built from TRBV10-3 and TRBJ1-6; 9 bases match TRBD1. This CDR3 is built from 16 residues. CDR1 is ENHRY, CDR2 SYGVKD, per germline. Trimming cost V 4 bases and J 5 bases; bases outside gene matches: 6.

In its sample, this clonotype was seen many times. This chain connects TRBV12-3 or TRBV12-4 to TRBJ2-3; D gene ambiguous. The CDR3 length is 13 residues. Between the trimmed V and J ends, which lost 5 bases and 9 bases, there was a span of 15 bases. The CDR3 reads CASSVDQSQTQYF. As DNA, the CDR3 is TGTGCCAGCAGTGTAGACCAGTCCCAGACGCAGTATTTT.

The V gene is TRBV7-9, the J gene TRBJ1-4; no firm D call. Trimming cost V 3 bases and J 0 bases, with 5 bases left between them. Germline CDR1 SEHNR, CDR2 FQNEAQ (reference sequence). The CDR3 length is 14 residues. As DNA, the CDR3 is TGTGCCAGCAGCTTTTTCTCAACTAATGAAAAACTGTTTTTT. This codes for CASSFFSTNEKLFF.

This clonotype has a handful of counts. The chain combines TRBV4-3 with TRBJ1-3; the match to TRBD1 covers 7 bases. The trim removed 1 base at V and 0 bases at J, leaving 6 bases unmatched. Germline CDR1 LGHNA, CDR2 YSLEER. The CDR3 extends over 17 amino acids. The CDR3 nucleotides are TGCGCCAGCAGCCAAGGTCCAGGGGGGTCCTCTGGAAACACCATATATTTT. Its translation: CASSQGPGGSSGNTIYF.

The J gene is TRBJ2-3, the V gene TRBV7-9, with 9 nucleotides matching TRBD1. The CDR3 contains 16 residues. Germline CDR1 reads SEHNR; CDR2 reads FQNEAQ (reference sequence). The V gene end was trimmed by 1 base and the J gene end by 4 bases; junction bases not matched to a gene: 6. The chain's CDR3 is CASSLVGDRVPDTQYF. CDR3 DNA: TGTGCCAGCAGCTTAGTGGGGGACAGGGTCCCAGATACGCAGTATTTT.

The chain is built from TRBV5-1 and TRBJ2-1; the match to TRBD1 covers 7 bases. The germline V gene has CDR1 SGHRS and CDR2 YFSETQ. The CDR3 is 16 residues long. V lost 1 base and J lost 7; bases outside the gene matches: 11. CDR3 sequence (DNA): TGCGCCAGCAGCTTGCAAACAGGGGTATCCGGGAATGAGCAGTTCTTC. The encoded protein is CASSLQTGVSGNEQFF.

The CDR3 is CATDYEQYF. The DNA for the CDR3 is TGTGCCACCGACTACGAGCAGTACTTC. The chain links TRBV21-1 to TRBJ2-7. TRBV21-1 constitutes a pseudogene. CDR3 length: 9 residues.

This clonotype has only a few counts. J is TRBJ2-3 and V is TRBV12-3 or TRBV12-4; 11 positions match TRBD2. With 3 bases clipped from V and 7 bases from J, the junction kept 3 bases outside the gene matches. The CDR3 consists of 14 residues. In DNA, the CDR3 is TGTGCCAGCAGTTTGGCTAGCGGGGGGAATACGCAGTATTTT. Amino acids: CASSLASGGNTQYF.

The DNA of the CDR3 is TGTGCCAGCACCAGAGATGGGGGTAATGAGCAGTTCTTC. Translation: CASTRDGGNEQFF. The chain couples TRBV6-5 to TRBJ2-1; D assignment may be TRBD1 or TRBD2 (5 bases each). Germline V gives CDR1 MNHEY, CDR2 SVGAGI. V dropped 7 bases and J dropped 7 bases, with 14 bases sitting between them. The CDR3 contains 13 residues.

Concerning this clonotype: The junction differs from germline at one of its ends, possibly a read error. This sequence joins TRBV7-9 and TRBJ2-1; D is unclear. CDR1 and CDR2 from the germline V gene are SEHNR and FQNEAQ (reference sequence). The CDR3 has 14 amino acids. Written as DNA, the CDR3 is TGTGCCGGCAGCAGGATCGGACGCTACAATGAGCAGTTCTTC. Amino acids: CAGSRIGRYNEQFF.

CDR3 region: CASSAIRAGANVLTF. In DNA form, the CDR3 reads TGTGCCAGCAGCGCCATTCGGGCTGGGGCCAACGTCCTGACTTTC. The chain combines TRBV7-9 with TRBJ2-6; no clear D gene. The V end lost 5 bases, the J end lost 2 bases, and 10 bases lay between the germline ends. The CDR3 totals 15 residues. CDR1 and CDR2 (germline): SEHNR, FQNEAQ (reference sequence).

In this sample, this clonotype turned up a few times. The chain carries TRBV10-3 and TRBJ2-3; D is uncertain. The CDR3 covers 15 residues. CDR1 is ENHRY, CDR2 SYGVKD, per germline. V lost 0 bases and J 2 bases, leaving 9 bases between the germline ends. The CDR3 is CAISESGSPTDTQYF. In DNA, the CDR3 is TGTGCCATCAGTGAGTCCGGTAGCCCCACAGATACGCAGTATTTT.

This clonotype showed up just a few times. The chain combines TRBV3-1 with TRBJ1-1; 7 nucleotides match TRBD1. There are 13 residues in the CDR3. Trimming cost V 1 base and J 7 bases; bases outside gene matches: 3. Germline lookup yields CDR1 LGHDT and CDR2 YNNKEL (reference sequence). CDR3 in amino acids: CASSQGQGGEAFF. The CDR3 bases are TGTGCCAGCAGCCAAGGACAGGGTGGTGAAGCTTTCTTT.

The chain recombines TRBV12-3 or TRBV12-4 with TRBJ2-7, with 11 bases fitting TRBD2. The ends lost 5 bases at V and 2 bases at J; junction bases unmatched: 5. The CDR3 spans 15 residues. CDR3 region: CASSPGLAGTYEQYF. The CDR3 nucleotides are TGTGCCAGCAGTCCCGGACTAGCGGGCACCTACGAGCAGTACTTC.

This clonotype turned up a few times. Here the CDR3 DNA reads TGTGCCACCAGGGCCGGGACAGGGGGTAATGAGCAGTTCTTC. Amino acids: CATRAGTGGNEQFF. The rearrangement links TRBV15 to TRBJ2-1; 11 nucleotides agree with TRBD1. CDR1 LNHNV and CDR2 YYDKDF come from the germline V gene (reference sequence). J lost 7 bases, V lost 6 bases, and 5 bases had no gene match. The CDR3 length is 14 residues.

This clonotype has only a few counts. This chain joins TRBV5-1 and TRBJ2-5, with D perhaps TRBD2 (6 bases). Trimming removed 4 bases from V and 7 bases from J, with 14 bases in between. CDR1 and CDR2 from the germline V gene are SGHRS and YFSETQ. The CDR3 consists of 13 residues. For the CDR3, the DNA is TGCGCCAGCAGCACCGGGCCCGGGGGGACCCAGTACTTC. Amino acids: CASSTGPGGTQYF. The full variable domain, its missing parts supplied by reference TRBV5-1 and TRBJ2-5, is KAGVTQTPRYLIKTRGQQVTLSCSPISGHRSVSWYQQTPGQGLQFLFEYFSETQRNKGNFPGRFSGRQFSNSRSEMNVSTLELGDSALYLCASSTGPGGTQYFGPGTRLLVL.